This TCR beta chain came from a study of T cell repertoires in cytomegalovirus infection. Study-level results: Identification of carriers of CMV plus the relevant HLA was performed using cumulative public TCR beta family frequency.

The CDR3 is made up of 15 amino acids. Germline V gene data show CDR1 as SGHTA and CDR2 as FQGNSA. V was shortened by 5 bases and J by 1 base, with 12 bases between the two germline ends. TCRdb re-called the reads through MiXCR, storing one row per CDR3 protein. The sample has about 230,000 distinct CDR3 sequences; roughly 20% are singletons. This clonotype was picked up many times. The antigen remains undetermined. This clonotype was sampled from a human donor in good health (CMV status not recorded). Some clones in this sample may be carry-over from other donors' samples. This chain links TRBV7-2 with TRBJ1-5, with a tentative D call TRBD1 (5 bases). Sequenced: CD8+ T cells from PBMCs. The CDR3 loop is CASSPEGMSNQPQHF. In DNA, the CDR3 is TGTGCCAGCAGCCCGGAGGGGATGAGCAATCAGCCCCAGCATTTT.